This passage covers 10 T cell receptor beta chains from one sample sequenced in a study of CD8 T cells in Susac syndrome. Random hexamers were used to reverse transcribe about 0.5 to 1 ug of RNA. TCRdb re-analysed the immunoSEQ multiplex PCR reads in MiXCR, keeping a single row per CDR3 protein. The table shows about 130,000 distinct CDR3 sequences, with over 85% occurring only once. Sequencing was carried out using CD4+ T cells from PBMCs. The receptors originated from a human donor in good health.

The rearrangement links TRBV30 to TRBJ2-5, with D unresolved. Germline-derived CDR1 and CDR2 are GTSNPN and SVGIG (reference sequence). The CDR3 consists of 13 residues. V was clipped by 1 base and J by 5 bases, with 11 bases between them. This chain's CDR3 is CAWSGDSRETQYF. The CDR3 DNA follows: TGTGCCTGGAGTGGGGATTCGAGGGAGACCCAGTACTTC.

V usage is TRBV9 and J usage is TRBJ1-1, with a tentative D call TRBD1 (5 bases). The CDR3 totals 15 residues. Trimming took 0 bases from V and 4 from J, leaving 13 bases between them. The germline gives CDR1 SGDLS, CDR2 YYNGEE. CDR3 in amino acids: CASSVEGQGGTEAFF. CDR3 bases: TGTGCCAGCAGCGTAGAAGGTCAGGGAGGCACTGAAGCTTTCTTT. The whole variable domain, filled in from reference TRBV9 and TRBJ1-1, reads DSGVTQTPKHLITATGQRVTLRCSPRSGDLSVYWYQQSLDQGLQFLIQYYNGEERAKGNILERFSAQQFPDLHSELNLSSLELGDSALYFCASSVEGQGGTEAFFGQGTRLTVV.

V usage is TRBV27 and J usage is TRBJ2-3, with 7 bases fitting TRBD1. This CDR3 is built from 13 residues. J gave up 4 bases and V 10 bases, and 8 bases lay outside the gene matches. CDR1 MNHEY and CDR2 SMNVEV come from the germline V gene (reference sequence). The CDR3: CATRQGWADTQYF. DNA of the CDR3: TGTGCCACCCGACAGGGATGGGCAGATACGCAGTATTTT.

This CDR3 reads CASSQREGNEQYF. The CDR3 nucleotides read TGTGCCAGCAGCCAAAGGGAGGGAAACGAGCAGTACTTC. The rearrangement uses TRBV3-1 and TRBJ2-7, with 7 bases lining up with TRBD2. The CDR3 runs 13 residues. Germline CDR1 is LGHDT and CDR2 is YNNKEL (reference sequence). Losses at the gene ends were 2 bases for V and 5 bases for J; bases not matched to a gene: 3.

V usage is TRBV20-1 and J usage is TRBJ2-6, with 8 bases that match TRBD1. The germline V gene encodes CDR1 DFQATT and CDR2 SNEGSKA (reference sequence). The CDR3 spans 18 residues. V gave up 0 bases and J gave up 0 bases; unmatched junction bases: 7. CDR3 DNA sequence: TGCAGTGCTAGAGAAAGACAGGGGCGAAGCTCTGGGGCCAACGTCCTGACTTTC. This sequence encodes CSARERQGRSSGANVLTF.

CDR3 DNA sequence: TGTGCCAGCAGAATGAAGAACCCAGAAGGGGAAAAACTGTTTTTT. It is translated as CASRMKNPEGEKLFF. This chain links TRBV2 with TRBJ1-4; D unclear. The CDR3 totals 15 residues. Trimming left V 6 bases short and J 8 bases short, with 19 bases between. Per the germline V gene, CDR1 is SNHLY and CDR2 is FYNNEI.

CDR3 bases: TGTGCCAGCAGTTCCTCGGGACGTATACACTCTGGGGCCAACGTCCTGACTTTC. It codes for CASSSSGRIHSGANVLTF. The gene calls are TRBV28 and TRBJ2-6; D tentatively reads TRBD1 or TRBD2 (5 bases each). Germline-derived CDR1 and CDR2 are MDHEN and SYDVKM. This CDR3 has 18 amino acids. Between the trimmed V and J ends, which lost 4 bases and 0 bases, there was a span of 16 bases.

The chain is built from TRBV30 and TRBJ2-7, with TRBD2 identical over 7 bases. Unmatched junction bases numbered 16, after V lost 5 bases and J lost 9 bases. Germline CDR1 reads GTSNPN; CDR2 reads SVGIG (reference sequence). The CDR3 is made up of 14 amino acids. DNA of the CDR3: TGTGCCTGGTCGCGGCTAGCGGCCGCTGGTGCGCAGTACTTC. Its protein product is CAWSRLAAAGAQYF.

This chain joins TRBV12-3 or TRBV12-4 and TRBJ2-1; the D gene is possibly TRBD2 (5 bases). Between the trimmed V and J ends, which lost 7 bases and 5 bases, there was a span of 18 bases. The CDR3 consists of 15 residues. Here the CDR3 DNA reads TGTGCCAGCACCTCCGGCGGGCCGCCCCACAATGAGCAGTTCTTC. This gives the protein CASTSGGPPHNEQFF.

The V and J genes are TRBV9 and TRBJ2-7; the D gene is possibly TRBD1 (6 bases). V was shortened by 0 bases and J by 2 bases, with 12 bases between the two germline ends. Per germline, CDR1 SGDLS and CDR2 YYNGEE. CDR3 length equals 15 residues. The CDR3 region is CASSVAPTGTYEQYF. For the CDR3, the DNA is TGTGCCAGCAGCGTAGCACCGACAGGAACCTACGAGCAGTACTTC.